At least ten counts were recorded for the clone carrying this T cell receptor beta chain. The antigen is undetermined. Healthy Caucasians supplied all donations. The source of the sample is a study of identical twins. Study-wide findings and caveats: Modelling underestimated the level of out-of-frame TCR alpha sharing observed in monozygotic twins. Partial confounding of zero-insertion analyses by invariant MAIT and iNKT cells was possible.

TCRdb re-derived calls from the 5' RACE reads in MiXCR, one entry per CDR3 protein. The sample gives some 600,000 distinct CDR3 sequences, 7% to 7.5% of which show up once; over 1.5% is in the top ten. J lost 4 bases, V lost 3 bases, and 7 bases had no gene match. CDR1 and CDR2 from the germline V gene are DFQATT and SNEGSKA (reference sequence). This CDR3 is 14 amino acids long. The same specimen was also included in a second study, on yellow fever vaccine responses in identical twins.

This clonotype originated in a young woman in good health. Source material: PBMCs. V is TRBV20-1 and J is TRBJ2-5; the match to TRBD2 covers 8 bases. CDR3 region: CSARDREGRETQYF. In nucleotides, the CDR3 is TGCAGTGCTAGGGATCGGGAGGGCCGAGAGACCCAGTACTTC.